These 18 T cell receptor beta chains were sequenced from one sample in a study of CD8 T cells in Susac syndrome. Roughly 0.45 to 1 ug RNA was reverse transcribed with random hexamers. One entry per CDR3 protein results from TCRdb running MiXCR on the immunoSEQ multiplex PCR reads. The table includes almost 450,000 distinct CDR3 sequences, 85% to 90% detected once. The sample consisted of CD8+ T cells from PBMCs. These receptors were obtained from a human donor with multiple sclerosis.

The chain recombines TRBV3-1 with TRBJ2-7; 11 bases map to TRBD2. The CDR3 consists of 17 residues. CDR1 LGHDT and CDR2 YNNKEL come from the germline V gene (reference sequence). V was pared by 0 bases and J by 7 bases, with 11 bases of the junction left unmatched. CDR3 region: CASSQDLGTSGFVEQYF. The CDR3 nucleotides read TGTGCCAGCAGCCAAGACCTGGGGACTAGCGGTTTCGTGGAGCAGTACTTC.

The V gene is TRBV5-4, the J gene TRBJ2-1; 10 bases match TRBD2. This CDR3 is 15 amino acids long. The V gene end was trimmed by 0 bases and the J gene end by 9 bases; junction bases not matched to a gene: 6. Germline lookup yields CDR1 SGHNT and CDR2 YYREEE (reference sequence). The CDR3: CASSLAASGGGEQFF. DNA for the CDR3: TGTGCCAGCAGCTTGGCCGCTAGCGGGGGTGGTGAGCAGTTCTTC.

The chain has TRBV12-3 or TRBV12-4 and TRBJ2-3, with 10 positions matching TRBD1. Germline trimming cut 8 bases from V and 0 bases from J; bases unmatched to any gene: 23. CDR3 size: 21 residues. The CDR3 nucleotides read TGTGCCAGCGGGGGGACAGGGGAAGTCGTTCGTCGGAACGATAGCACAGATACGCAGTATTTT. Encoded protein: CASGGTGEVVRRNDSTDTQYF.

The chain combines TRBV20-1 with TRBJ2-1, with D possibly being TRBD1 (6 bases). Germline values: CDR1 DFQATT, CDR2 SNEGSKA (reference sequence). The ends were cut back, 7 bases at V and 4 bases at J, with 17 bases in the middle. The CDR3 has 14 amino acids. The CDR3 region is CSGRRSRGYNEQFF. CDR3 bases: TGCAGTGGCCGTCGCAGCAGGGGTTACAATGAGCAGTTCTTC.

The rearrangement joins TRBV29-1 to TRBJ2-2; no clear D gene. V lost 4 bases to trimming and J lost 4 bases, with 7 bases between them. The V gene's germline CDR1 is SQVTM and CDR2 ANQGSEA. The CDR3 is 12 residues long. For the CDR3, the DNA is TGCAGCGTTGTCGGACGCACCGGGGAGCTGTTTTTT. Amino acids: CSVVGRTGELFF.

The CDR3 nucleotides are TGTGCCAGCAGTAAAATAGGGACAGTGAACACTGAAGCTTTCTTT. Protein product: CASSKIGTVNTEAFF. The chain joins TRBV27 to TRBJ1-1, with 7 bases aligning to TRBD1. V trimming: 5 bases; J trimming: 0 bases; junction bases outside the gene matches: 6. The CDR3 extends over 15 amino acids. Germline-derived CDR1 and CDR2 are MNHEY and SMNVEV (reference sequence).

The chain carries TRBV23-1 and TRBJ2-7, with D perhaps TRBD2 (6 bases). TRBV23-1 belongs to the ORF category, with a function that is uncertain. This CDR3 has 16 residues. The germline V and J ends were trimmed by 5 bases and 7 bases, with 24 bases remaining between them. The CDR3 nucleotides are TGCGCCAGCAGTTCAGGCGGGCAGCACGACCGGGAGGAGCAGTACTTC. Protein: CASSSGGQHDREEQYF.

The chain recombines TRBV3-1 with TRBJ2-7; D is tentatively TRBD1 or TRBD2 (5 bases each). The V end was cut by 4 bases, the J end by 4 bases, with 14 bases between. This CDR3 is built from 14 residues. The germline V gene has CDR1 LGHDT and CDR2 YNNKEL (reference sequence). In DNA form, the CDR3 reads TGTGCCAGCAGCCGGGAGACAGCTCGTTACGAGCAGTACTTC. Amino acids: CASSRETARYEQYF.

The chain links TRBV7-7 to TRBJ2-1, with D maybe TRBD1 (6 bases). Per the germline V gene, CDR1 is SSHAT and CDR2 is FNYEAQ (reference sequence). The CDR3 is made up of 10 amino acids. CDR3 protein: CSSGDNEQFF. The DNA of the CDR3 is TGTAGCTCAGGGGACAATGAGCAGTTCTTC.

This rearrangement joins TRBV3-1 to TRBJ1-1, with a possible D match to TRBD1 (5 bases). Per the germline V gene, CDR1 is LGHDT and CDR2 is YNNKEL (reference sequence). V was shortened by 2 bases and J by 1 base, with 17 bases between the two germline ends. There are 17 residues in the CDR3. The CDR3 coding sequence is TGTGCCAGCAGCCAACCGAGGGGTAGGGGAGCGAACACTGAAGCTTTCTTT. Its translation is CASSQPRGRGANTEAFF.

This rearrangement joins TRBV19 to TRBJ1-5; D might be TRBD1 (6 bases). Trimming stripped 7 bases from V and 3 bases from J, with 10 bases between. The germline V gene has CDR1 LNHDA and CDR2 SQIVND (reference sequence). The CDR3 contains 13 residues. Here the CDR3 reads CASKGEVNQPQHF. The CDR3, as DNA: TGTGCCAGTAAGGGGGAGGTCAATCAGCCCCAGCATTTT.

The chain is built from TRBV5-4 and TRBJ2-7, with D possibly matching TRBD1 (5 bases). Germline V gives CDR1 SGHNT, CDR2 YYREEE (reference sequence). Deletions cut 0 bases from V and 5 bases from J, with 12 bases between. CDR3 length: 14 amino acids. The CDR3 DNA reads as TGTGCCAGCAGCTTGGCCCAGGGTTCGGACGAGCAGTACTTC. It yields the protein CASSLAQGSDEQYF.

The chain combines TRBV13 with TRBJ2-7; TRBD1 matches at 8 bases. Germline CDR1 reads PRHDT; CDR2 reads FYEKMQ (reference sequence). With V trimmed by 8 bases and J by 7 bases, 19 bases remained unmatched. The length of the CDR3 is 16 residues. The CDR3 coding sequence is TGTGCCAGCGGGAATCTGTTTCAGGGGGCGCCCCGAGAGCAGTACTTC. Its translation is CASGNLFQGAPREQYF.

The J gene is TRBJ1-2, the V gene TRBV9, with D unclear. The CDR3 length is 16 residues. CDR1 and CDR2 (germline): SGDLS, YYNGEE. The V end lost 0 bases, the J end lost 5 bases, and 17 bases lay between the germline ends. CDR3 nucleotide sequence: TGTGCCAGCAGCGTAGGTACGCTAGGGTATAATTATGGCTACACCTTC. It yields the protein CASSVGTLGYNYGYTF.

V gene TRBV7-8 combines with J gene TRBJ2-7, with D possibly being TRBD2 (5 bases). V was clipped by 1 base and J by 1 base, with 17 bases between them. There are 17 residues in the CDR3. The germline V gene has CDR1 SGHVS and CDR2 FQNEAQ. CDR3 protein: CASSLGMGELVSYEQYF. In nucleotides, the CDR3 is TGTGCCAGCAGCTTAGGGATGGGAGAGCTCGTTTCCTACGAGCAGTACTTC.

In this sample, this clonotype turned up once. This chain joins TRBV15 and TRBJ2-1, with D possibly matching TRBD2 (6 bases). Germline V gene data show CDR1 as LNHNV and CDR2 as YYDKDF (reference sequence). Trimming left V 4 bases short and J 5 bases short, with 12 bases between. The CDR3 is 14 residues long. CDR3 DNA: TGTGCCACCAGCACCCGGACTACTGACAATGAGCAGTTCTTC. Amino acids: CATSTRTTDNEQFF.

The chain has TRBV27 and TRBJ2-2, with TRBD2 as a possible D gene (6 bases). Germline assignment: CDR1 MNHEY and CDR2 SMNVEV (reference sequence). This CDR3 is 14 amino acids long. Trimming took off 2 bases at V and 6 bases at J, with 10 bases between the two ends. CDR3: CASSLAGSAGELFF. CDR3 bases: TGTGCCAGCAGTTTAGCGGGGTCGGCCGGGGAGCTGTTTTTT.

V and J are TRBV20-1 and TRBJ1-1; D ambiguous. This CDR3 is 11 amino acids long. CDR1 and CDR2 from the germline V gene are DFQATT and SNEGSKA (reference sequence). V was cut by 6 bases and J by 5 bases, with 10 bases left in between. The CDR3 spells CSARLGTEAFF. CDR3 DNA sequence: TGCAGTGCCAGGTTGGGGACTGAAGCTTTCTTT.